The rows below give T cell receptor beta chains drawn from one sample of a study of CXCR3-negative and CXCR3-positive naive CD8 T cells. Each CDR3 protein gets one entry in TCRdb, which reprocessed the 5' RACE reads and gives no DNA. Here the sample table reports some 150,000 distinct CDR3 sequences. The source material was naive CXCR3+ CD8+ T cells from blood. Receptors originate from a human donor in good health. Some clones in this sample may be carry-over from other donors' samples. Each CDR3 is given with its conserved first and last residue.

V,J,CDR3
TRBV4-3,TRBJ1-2,CASSQVSGGDYGYTF
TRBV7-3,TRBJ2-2,CASSLLSGGPGTGELFF
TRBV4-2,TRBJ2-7,CASTGDSYEQYF
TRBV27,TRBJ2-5,CASSPLSSVQETQYF
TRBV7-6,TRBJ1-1,CASSLRQKTEAFF
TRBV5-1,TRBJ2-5,CASTPGLGEETQYF
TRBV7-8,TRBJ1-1,CASSPSQQFTEAFF
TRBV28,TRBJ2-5,CASSSLPSQETQYF
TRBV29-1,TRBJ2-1,CSVGLAGGTSSYNEQFF
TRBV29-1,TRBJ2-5,CSVLTGGEETQYF
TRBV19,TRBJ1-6,CASSIESTGSSPLHF
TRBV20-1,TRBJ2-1,CSARALEQGNYNEQFF
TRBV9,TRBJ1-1,CASSVATGNTEAFF
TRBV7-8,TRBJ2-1,CASTGAPYNEQFF
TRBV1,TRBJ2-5,CTSKELAGVETQYF
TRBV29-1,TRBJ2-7,CSVEDQPDEQYF
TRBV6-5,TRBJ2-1,CASSYLADYNEQFF
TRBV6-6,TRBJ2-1,CASSLHASPGGNEQFF
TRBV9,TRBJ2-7,CASSVGAGPYEQYF
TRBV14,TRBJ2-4,CASSRTGSIQYF
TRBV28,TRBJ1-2,CASSPPGQGNGYTF
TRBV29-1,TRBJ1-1,CSGWGMGGTEAFF
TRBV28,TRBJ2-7,CASRLHPGLAGTYEQYF
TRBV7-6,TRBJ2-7,CASSQRRGQGPEQYF
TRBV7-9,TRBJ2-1,CASSLWDGGAENEQFF
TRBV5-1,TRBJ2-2,CASSSPQGPGELFF
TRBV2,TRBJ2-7,CASLPTGVRDEQYF
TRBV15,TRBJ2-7,CATSSRRGGFYEQYF
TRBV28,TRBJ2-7,CASSLNRLAFSYEQYF
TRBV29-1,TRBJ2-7,CSVDVLDRGQYEQYF
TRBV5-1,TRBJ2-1,CASSLAGGFGEQFF